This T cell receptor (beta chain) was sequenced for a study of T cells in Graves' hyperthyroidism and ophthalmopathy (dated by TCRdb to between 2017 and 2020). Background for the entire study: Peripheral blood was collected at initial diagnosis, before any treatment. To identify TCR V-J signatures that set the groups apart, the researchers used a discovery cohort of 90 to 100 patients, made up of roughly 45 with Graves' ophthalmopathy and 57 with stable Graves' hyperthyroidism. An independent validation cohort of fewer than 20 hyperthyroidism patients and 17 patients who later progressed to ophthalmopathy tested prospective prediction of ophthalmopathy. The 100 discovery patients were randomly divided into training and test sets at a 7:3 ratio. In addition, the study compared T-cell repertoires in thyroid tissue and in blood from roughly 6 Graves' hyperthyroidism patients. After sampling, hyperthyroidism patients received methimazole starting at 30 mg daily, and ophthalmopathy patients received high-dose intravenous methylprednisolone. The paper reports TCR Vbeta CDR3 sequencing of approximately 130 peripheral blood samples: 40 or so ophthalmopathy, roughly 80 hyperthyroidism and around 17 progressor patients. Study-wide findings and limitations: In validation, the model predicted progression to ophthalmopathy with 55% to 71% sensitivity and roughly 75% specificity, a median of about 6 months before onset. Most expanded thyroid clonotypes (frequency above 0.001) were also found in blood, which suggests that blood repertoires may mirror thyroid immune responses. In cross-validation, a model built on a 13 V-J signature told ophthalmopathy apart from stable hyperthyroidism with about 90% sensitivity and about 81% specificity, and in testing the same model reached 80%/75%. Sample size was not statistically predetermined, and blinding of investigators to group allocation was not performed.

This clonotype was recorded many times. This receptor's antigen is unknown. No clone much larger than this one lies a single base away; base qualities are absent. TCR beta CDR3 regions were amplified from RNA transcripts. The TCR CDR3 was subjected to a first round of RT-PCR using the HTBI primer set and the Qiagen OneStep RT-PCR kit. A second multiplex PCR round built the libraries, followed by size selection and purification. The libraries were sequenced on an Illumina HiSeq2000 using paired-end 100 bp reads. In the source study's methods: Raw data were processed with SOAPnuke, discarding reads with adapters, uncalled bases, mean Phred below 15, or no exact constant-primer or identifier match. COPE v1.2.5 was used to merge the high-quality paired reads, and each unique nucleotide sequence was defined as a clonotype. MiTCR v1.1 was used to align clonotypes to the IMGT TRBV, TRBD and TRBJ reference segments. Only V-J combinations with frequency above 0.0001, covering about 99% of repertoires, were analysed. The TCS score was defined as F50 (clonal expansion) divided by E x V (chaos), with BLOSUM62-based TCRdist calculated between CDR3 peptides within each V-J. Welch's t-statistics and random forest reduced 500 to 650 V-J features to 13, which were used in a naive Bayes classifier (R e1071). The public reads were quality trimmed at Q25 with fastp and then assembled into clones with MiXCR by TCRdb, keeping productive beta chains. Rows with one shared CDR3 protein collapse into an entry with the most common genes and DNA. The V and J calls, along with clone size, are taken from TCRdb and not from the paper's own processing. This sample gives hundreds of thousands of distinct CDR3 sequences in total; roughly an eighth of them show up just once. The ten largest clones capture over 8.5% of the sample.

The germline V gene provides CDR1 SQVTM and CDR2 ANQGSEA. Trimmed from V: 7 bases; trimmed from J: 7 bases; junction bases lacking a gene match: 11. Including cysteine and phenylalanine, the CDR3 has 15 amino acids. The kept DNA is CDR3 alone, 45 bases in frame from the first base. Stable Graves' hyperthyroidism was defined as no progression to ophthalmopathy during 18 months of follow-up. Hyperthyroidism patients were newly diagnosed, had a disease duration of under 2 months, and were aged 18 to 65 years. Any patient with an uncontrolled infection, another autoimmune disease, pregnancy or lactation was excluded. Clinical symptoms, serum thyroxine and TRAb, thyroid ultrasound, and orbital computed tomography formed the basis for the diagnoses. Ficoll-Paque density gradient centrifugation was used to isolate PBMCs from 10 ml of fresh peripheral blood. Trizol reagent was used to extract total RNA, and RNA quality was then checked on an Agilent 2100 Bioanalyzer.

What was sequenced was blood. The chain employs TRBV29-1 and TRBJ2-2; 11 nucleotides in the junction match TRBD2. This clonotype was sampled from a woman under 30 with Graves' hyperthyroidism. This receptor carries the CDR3 CSAVTSGITDGELFF. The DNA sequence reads TGCAGCGCAGTGACTAGCGGGATCACGGACGGGGAGCTGTTTTTT.